This T cell receptor (beta chain) is from a study of beta chain features in type 1 diabetes. This clone appeared a few times. Antigen unknown. Findings of the study overall: A potential influence of HLA type upon TCRB rearrangement remained unresolved herein. All four CD4+ subsets from Type 1 diabetes patients carried moderately but significantly shorter TCRB CDR3s.

Trimming cost V 4 bases and J 2 bases, with 19 bases left between them. This CDR3 is built from 17 residues. Germline values: CDR1 SGHTA, CDR2 FQGTGA. What was sequenced were expressed TCRB transcripts, since all of the isolated RNA had been reverse transcribed. Repertoires were generated with immunoSEQ multiplex PCR, while TCRdb's copy carries only in-frame clones and drops some. This sample yields roughly 350,000 clones, of which around 10% are seen a single time; 0.015% to 0.02% belongs to the top ten. The chain is built from TRBV7-3 and TRBJ2-3; maybe TRBD1 (5 bases). This TCR derives from a woman between 25 and 40 years old in good health. Sequencing input: naive CD4+ T cells from blood. CDR3 in DNA: TGTGCCAGCAGCTCAGGGAACAGTCCCCCTAACACAGATACGCAGTATTTT. This encodes CASSSGNSPPNTDTQYF.